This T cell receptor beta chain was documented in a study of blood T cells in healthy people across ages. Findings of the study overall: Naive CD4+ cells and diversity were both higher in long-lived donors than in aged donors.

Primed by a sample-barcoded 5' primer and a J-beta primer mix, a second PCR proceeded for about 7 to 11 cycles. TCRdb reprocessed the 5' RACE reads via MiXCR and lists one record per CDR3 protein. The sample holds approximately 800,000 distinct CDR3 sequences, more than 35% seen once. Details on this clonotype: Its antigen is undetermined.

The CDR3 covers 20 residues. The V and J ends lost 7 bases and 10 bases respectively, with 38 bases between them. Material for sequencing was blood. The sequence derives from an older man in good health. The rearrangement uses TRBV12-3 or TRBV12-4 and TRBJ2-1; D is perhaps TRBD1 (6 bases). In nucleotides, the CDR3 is TGTGCCAGCAACCCGGTGGAAGGCAGGGGCGATATGAAGGGCCTCTACGAGCAGTTCTTC. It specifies CASNPVEGRGDMKGLYEQFF.